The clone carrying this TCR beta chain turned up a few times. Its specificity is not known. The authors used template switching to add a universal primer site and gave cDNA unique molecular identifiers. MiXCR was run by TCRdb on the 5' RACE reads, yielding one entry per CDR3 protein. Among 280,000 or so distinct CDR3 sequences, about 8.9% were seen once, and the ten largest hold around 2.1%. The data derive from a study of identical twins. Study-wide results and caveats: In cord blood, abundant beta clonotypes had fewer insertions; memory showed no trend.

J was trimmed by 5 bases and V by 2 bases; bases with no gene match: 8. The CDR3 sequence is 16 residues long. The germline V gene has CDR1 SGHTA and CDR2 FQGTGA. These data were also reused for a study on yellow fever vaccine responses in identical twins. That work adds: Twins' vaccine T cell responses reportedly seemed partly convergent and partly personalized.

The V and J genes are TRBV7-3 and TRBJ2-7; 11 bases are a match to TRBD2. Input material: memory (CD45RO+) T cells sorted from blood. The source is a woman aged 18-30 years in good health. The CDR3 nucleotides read TGTGCCAGCAGCTTAGATTCTAGCGGGAGGTGGAACGAGCAGTACTTC. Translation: CASSLDSSGRWNEQYF.